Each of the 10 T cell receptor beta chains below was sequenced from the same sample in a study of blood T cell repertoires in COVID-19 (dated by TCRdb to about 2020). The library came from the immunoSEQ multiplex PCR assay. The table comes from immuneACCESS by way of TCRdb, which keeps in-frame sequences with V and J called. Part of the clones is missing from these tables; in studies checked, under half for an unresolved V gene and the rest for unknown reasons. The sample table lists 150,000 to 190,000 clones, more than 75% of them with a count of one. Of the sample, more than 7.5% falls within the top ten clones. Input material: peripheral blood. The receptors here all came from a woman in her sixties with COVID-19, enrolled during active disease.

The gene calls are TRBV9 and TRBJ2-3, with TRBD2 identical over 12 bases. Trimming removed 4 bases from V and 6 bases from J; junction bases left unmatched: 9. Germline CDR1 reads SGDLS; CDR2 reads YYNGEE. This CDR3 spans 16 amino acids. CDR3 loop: CASSRTSGEPRDTQYF. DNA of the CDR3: TGTGCCAGCAGCCGGACTAGCGGGGAGCCGCGCGATACGCAGTATTTT.

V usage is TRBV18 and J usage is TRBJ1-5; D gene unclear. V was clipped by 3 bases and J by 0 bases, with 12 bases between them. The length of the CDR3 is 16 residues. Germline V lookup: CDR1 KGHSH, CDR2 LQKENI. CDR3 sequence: CASSPDTPYSNQPQHF. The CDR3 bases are TGTGCCAGCTCACCCGACACTCCCTATAGCAATCAGCCCCAGCATTTT.

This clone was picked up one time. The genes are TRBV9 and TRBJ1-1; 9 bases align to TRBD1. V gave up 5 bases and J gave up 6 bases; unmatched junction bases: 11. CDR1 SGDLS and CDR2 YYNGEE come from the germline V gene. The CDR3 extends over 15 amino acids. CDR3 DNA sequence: TGTGCCAGCAGAGATGGACAGGGGCGTTGGTCTGAAGCTTTCTTT. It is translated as CASRDGQGRWSEAFF. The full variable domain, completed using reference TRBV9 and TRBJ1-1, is DSGVTQTPKHLITATGQRVTLRCSPRSGDLSVYWYQQSLDQGLQFLIQYYNGEERAKGNILERFSAQQFPDLHSELNLSSLELGDSALYFCASRDGQGRWSEAFFGQGTRLTVV.

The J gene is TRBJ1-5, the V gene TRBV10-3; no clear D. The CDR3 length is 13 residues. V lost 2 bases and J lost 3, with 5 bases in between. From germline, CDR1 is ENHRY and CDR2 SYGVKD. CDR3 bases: TGTGCCATCAGTGAGACACCCAATCAGCCCCAGCATTTT. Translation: CAISETPNQPQHF.

CDR3 sequence reads: CASRRSLGTSGYNEQFF. The CDR3 DNA reads TGTGCCAGCAGGAGATCGCTCGGGACTAGCGGTTACAATGAGCAGTTCTTC. V is TRBV2 and J is TRBJ2-1; 11 positions agree with TRBD2. Germline CDR1 reads SNHLY; CDR2 reads FYNNEI. V gave up 6 bases and J gave up 4 bases; unmatched junction bases: 11. The CDR3 has 17 residues.

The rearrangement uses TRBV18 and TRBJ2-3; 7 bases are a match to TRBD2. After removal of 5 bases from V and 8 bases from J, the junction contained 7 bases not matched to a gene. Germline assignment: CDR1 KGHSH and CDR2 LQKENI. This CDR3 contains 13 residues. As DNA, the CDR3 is TGTGCCAGCTCAACAGGACTAGTGGGTACGCAGTATTTT. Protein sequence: CASSTGLVGTQYF.

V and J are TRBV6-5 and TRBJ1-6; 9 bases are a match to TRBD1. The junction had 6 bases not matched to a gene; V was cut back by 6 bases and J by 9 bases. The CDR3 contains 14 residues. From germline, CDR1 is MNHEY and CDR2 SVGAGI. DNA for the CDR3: TGTGCCAGCAGCGAGACAGGGGGAAGTTCACCCCTCCACTTT. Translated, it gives CASSETGGSSPLHF.

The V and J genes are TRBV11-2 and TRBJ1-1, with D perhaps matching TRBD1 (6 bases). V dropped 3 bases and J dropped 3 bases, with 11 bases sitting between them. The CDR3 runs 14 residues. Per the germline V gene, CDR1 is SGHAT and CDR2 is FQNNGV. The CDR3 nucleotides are TGTGCCAGCAGCTTTGGGGGGGCCCACACTGAAGCTTTCTTT. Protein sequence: CASSFGGAHTEAFF.

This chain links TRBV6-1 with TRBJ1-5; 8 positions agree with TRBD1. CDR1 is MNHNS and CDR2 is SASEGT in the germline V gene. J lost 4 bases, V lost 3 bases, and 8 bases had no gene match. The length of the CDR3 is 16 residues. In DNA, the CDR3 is TGTGCCAGCAGTGATCTTCCAGGGGGCCGGAATCAGCCCCAGCATTTT. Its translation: CASSDLPGGRNQPQHF.

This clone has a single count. CDR3 residues: CASSDRAGGKRPQHF. DNA for the CDR3: TGTGCCAGCTCAGACAGGGCAGGGGGGAAAAGGCCCCAGCATTTT. V and J are TRBV18 and TRBJ1-5; 7 nucleotides line up with TRBD1. Trimming at V came to 5 bases and at J to 9 bases, leaving 13 bases not matched to a gene. Germline V gene lookup returns CDR1 KGHSH and CDR2 LQKENI. The CDR3 spans 15 residues.